This entry lists 8 T cell receptor beta chains sequenced from one sample in a study of cytomegalovirus exposure and HLA in healthy donors. Vbeta (60) and Jbeta (13) primers were used in the PCR. The repertoire was sequenced with immunoSEQ multiplex PCR; TCRdb's copy has only in-frame clones and lacks some. The sample has 95,000 to 100,000 clones; about 74% are singletons. Sequenced: PBMCs. All receptors come from a male donor in good health and CMV-seronegative.

V gene TRBV27 combines with J gene TRBJ2-3, with 10 bases matching TRBD2. J lost 4 bases, V lost 5 bases, and 6 bases had no gene match. Germline V CDR1 and CDR2: MNHEY, SMNVEV (reference sequence). The CDR3 sequence is 15 residues long. CDR3 in amino acids: CASSISSGSADTQYF. As DNA, the CDR3 is TGTGCCAGCAGTATTTCTAGCGGGAGCGCAGATACGCAGTATTTT.

This clone showed up just once. The chain is built from TRBV27 and TRBJ2-3, with 8 bases aligning to TRBD1. The germline CDR1 and CDR2 sequences are MNHEY and SMNVEV (reference sequence). The CDR3 loop spans 13 amino acids. V lost 7 bases, J lost 8 bases, and 8 bases stayed unmatched. The CDR3 reads CASTLPGGGTQYF. Written as DNA, the CDR3 is TGTGCCAGCACCCTCCCAGGGGGCGGTACGCAGTATTTT.

This chain connects TRBV19 to TRBJ2-3, with 15 bases identical to TRBD2. Germline trimming cut 5 bases from V and 1 base from J; bases unmatched to any gene: 1. CDR1 is LNHDA and CDR2 is SQIVND in the germline V gene (reference sequence). The CDR3 loop spans 16 amino acids. Written as DNA, the CDR3 is TGTGCCAGTAGTCGGACTAGCGGGGGGGGCACAGATACGCAGTATTTT. This codes for CASSRTSGGGTDTQYF.

CDR3 sequence reads: CAWSDGREGGYTF. CDR3 bases: TGTGCCTGGAGTGACGGACGGGAGGGTGGCTACACCTTC. V and J are TRBV30 and TRBJ1-2, with D uncertain. The germline V and J ends were trimmed by 1 base and 7 bases, with 13 bases remaining between them. This CDR3 spans 13 amino acids. Germline CDR1 GTSNPN, CDR2 SVGIG (reference sequence).

The chain is built from TRBV5-1 and TRBJ1-1; unclear D gene. The CDR3 extends over 14 amino acids. CDR1 and CDR2 (germline): SGHRS, YFSETQ. With 7 bases removed from V and 2 bases from J, the gap between germline ends came to 15 bases. The CDR3 DNA sequence: TGCGCCAGCCACCCTTTGAGCGTAAACACTGAAGCTTTCTTT. Translating gives CASHPLSVNTEAFF.

The genes are TRBV4-3 and TRBJ2-3; tentative D call: TRBD2 (5 bases). CDR1 and CDR2 from the germline V gene are LGHNA and YSLEER. The CDR3 runs 15 residues. V was clipped by 4 bases and J by 2 bases, with 13 bases between them. The CDR3 nucleotides are TGCGCCAGCAGCCCCGGACTGGCCCTCACAGATACGCAGTATTTT. It encodes CASSPGLALTDTQYF.

This chain links TRBV27 with TRBJ1-2, with 7 bases lining up with TRBD1. The germline CDR1 and CDR2 sequences are MNHEY and SMNVEV (reference sequence). V shed 5 bases and J 6 bases; nucleotides not matched to a gene: 21. This CDR3 contains 18 residues. CDR3 in DNA: TGTGCCAGCAGTCCGCGAGGGGGCGGCTACGTGTTAGATGATGGCTACACCTTC. Amino acids: CASSPRGGGYVLDDGYTF.

This chain's CDR3 is CASSQGGGSGANVLTF. CDR3 DNA sequence: TGCGCCAGCAGCCAAGGGGGGGGTTCGGGGGCCAACGTCCTGACTTTC. The V and J genes are TRBV4-1 and TRBJ2-6; TRBD2 matches at 7 bases. Trimming at V came to 1 base and at J to 4 bases, leaving 4 bases not matched to a gene. The CDR3 spans 16 residues. Germline loops: CDR1 MGHRA, CDR2 YSYEKL.